This T cell receptor beta chain was captured in a study of blood T cell repertoires in COVID-19 (dated by TCRdb to 2020 to 2022). About the full investigation: The collaborator samples originated in the United States, Italy and Spain and spanned the acute and convalescent phases of COVID-19. The sample metadata nearly always contained a de-identified subject ID, COVID-19 status, age in years and sex. The material from the prospective study consisted of cDNA or gDNA derived from T cells, B-cell-depleted T cells, or PBMCs. Deeply sampled blood TCRbeta repertoires from subjects exposed to, actively infected with, or recovered from COVID-19 were included in the dataset. The repertoires were released in a freely available public database intended as a resource for research on the immune response to SARS-CoV-2. Samples came from the ongoing ImmuneRACE study (first 160 participants) plus 1,254 subjects from 6 global collaborators. Where HLA class I and class II types were available, the types were taken from metadata supplied by the sample provider, not from assay-based typing. Study-level results and caveats: The amount of clinical and demographic metadata varied by source and participant and was provided uncurated.

Via the germline V gene, CDR1 is SGDLS and CDR2 YYNGEE. The CDR3 goes from the cysteine to the phenylalanine over 16 residues. The entry retains the CDR3 DNA only, 48 bases that are in frame from base 1. The V and J ends are trimmed by 0 bases and 5 bases, leaving 17 bases between them. The immunoSEQ Assay, a bias-controlled multiplex PCR, was used to amplify TCRbeta CDR3 regions from genomic DNA. The authors' pipeline ran thus. Within the assay, amplification of reference gene primers was used to estimate how many nucleated cells each sample contained. To quantify the absolute abundance of each unique TCRbeta CDR3 rearrangement, sequence reads were collapsed and filtered. For each sample, productive Simpson clonality was calculated as the square root of Simpson's diversity index over productive rearrangements. TCRdb re-hosts the immuneACCESS table, in-frame sequences only. Its copies lack some clones; in the studies checked, an unresolved V gene accounts for under half of them, and the cause for the rest is not known. From that table come the V and J calls and clone size; the DNA was used to work out D and trimming. In this sample the table shows roughly 200,000 clones, approximately 92% of which occur a single time. Roughly 2.4% of the sample belongs to the ten largest clones.

About this clone itself: The specificity of this receptor is unknown. Per-nucleotide qualities are absent, and no much larger clonotype sits a single base away.

Participants in the prospective study were enrolled through a virtual design, were aged about 18 to 89 years, and lived in under 25 United States geographic areas. In the prospective study, participants were assigned to cohorts based on the clinical history participants reported in a screening survey and a study questionnaire. Each participant in the prospective study had whole blood, serum and a nasopharyngeal or oropharyngeal swab collected by mobile phlebotomists. Over a roughly 2-month period, participants in the prospective study had the option of providing additional blood draws and questionnaires. Before DNA extraction, prospective study blood samples were shipped either frozen or at room temperature.

This clonotype originated in a woman aged 40-49 years with acute COVID-19. The rearrangement joined TRBV9 to TRBJ1-1; TRBD1 is possibly the D segment (6 matching bases). Sequencing input: PBMCs or T cells enriched from blood (not recorded which). The CDR3 region has the sequence CASSVDPGGGSTEAFF. DNA sequence: TGTGCCAGCAGCGTAGACCCGGGAGGGGGGTCGACTGAAGCTTTCTTT.